The next 11 T cell receptor beta chains were all read from a single sample in a study of cytomegalovirus exposure and HLA in healthy donors. Clones were read by immunoSEQ multiplex PCR, and TCRdb kept only the in-frame ones, dropping some. The repertoire holds roughly 150,000 clones, with around 90% as singletons. Material for sequencing was PBMCs. These TCRs come from a woman aged 18-29 years in good health and CMV-seropositive.

The chain is built from TRBV6-5 and TRBJ1-5, with D possibly TRBD1 on 5 matching bases. CDR3 length: 14 residues. V was shortened by 0 bases and J by 15 bases, with 18 bases between the two germline ends. Germline V CDR1 and CDR2: MNHEY, SVGAGI. CDR3 amino acids: CASSYSKGRGLWHF. The CDR3 DNA reads as TGTGCCAGCAGTTACTCGAAGGGCCGGGGACTCTGGCATTTT.

The chain combines TRBV2 with TRBJ2-2, with 13 bases lining up with TRBD2. The germline CDR1 and CDR2 sequences are SNHLY and FYNNEI. Trimming at V came to 0 bases and at J to 1 base, leaving 17 bases not matched to a gene. This CDR3 region has 23 residues. The CDR3 spells CASSEAPSSTSGRLQRNTGELFF. The CDR3 nucleotides read TGTGCCAGCAGTGAAGCGCCTTCCTCGACTAGCGGGAGGCTTCAAAGGAACACCGGGGAGCTGTTTTTT. The full variable domain, its missing parts supplied by reference TRBV2 and TRBJ2-2, is EPEVTQTPSHQVTQMGQEVILRCVPISNHLYFYWYRQILGQKVEFLVSFYNNEISEKSEIFDDQFSVERPDGSNFTLKIRSTKLEDSAMYFCASSEAPSSTSGRLQRNTGELFFGEGSRLTVL.

The chain has TRBV30 and TRBJ1-5, with 8 nucleotides matching TRBD1. The CDR3 extends over 15 amino acids. Trimming removed 1 base from V and 8 bases from J; junction bases left unmatched: 10. CDR1 and CDR2 from the germline V gene are GTSNPN and SVGIG (reference sequence). The CDR3: CAWSGTGTVAEPQHF. The CDR3 nucleotides are TGTGCCTGGAGTGGGACAGGGACCGTGGCAGAGCCCCAGCATTTT.

The chain joins TRBV28 to TRBJ1-2; 7 nucleotides agree with TRBD1. There are 14 residues in the CDR3. V lost 2 bases and J lost 5; bases outside the gene matches: 5. Germline CDR1 and CDR2: MDHEN and SYDVKM. In nucleotides, the CDR3 is TGTGCCAGCAGTTTACGTGGGACAGTATATGGCTACACCTTC. Its protein product is CASSLRGTVYGYTF.

The genes are TRBV5-6 and TRBJ2-7, with 16 bases that match TRBD2. The J segment lost 4 bases and the V segment lost 4 bases, leaving 11 bases of the junction unmatched. Germline V gene sequence: CDR1 SGHDT, CDR2 YYEEEE. The length of the CDR3 is 18 residues. The CDR3, as DNA: TGTGCCAGCAGCCGGGGGACTAGCGGGAGGGCCATCCGGTACGAGCAGTACTTC. It encodes CASSRGTSGRAIRYEQYF. Combining the CDR3 with reference TRBV5-6 and TRBJ2-7 gives the whole variable domain DAGVTQSPTHLIKTRGQQVTLRCSPKSGHDTVSWYQQALGQGPQFIFQYYEEEERQRGNFPDRFSGHQFPNYSSELNVNALLLGDSALYLCASSRGTSGRAIRYEQYFGPGTRLTVT.

The rearrangement links TRBV7-9 to TRBJ2-1; 7 bases agree with TRBD2. The J segment lost 0 bases and the V segment lost 5 bases, leaving 7 bases of the junction unmatched. The CDR3 consists of 16 residues. Germline assignment: CDR1 SEHNR and CDR2 FQNEAQ (reference sequence). The CDR3 nucleotides are TGTGCCAGCAGCGCCTCTAGCGGCCCCTCCTACAATGAGCAGTTCTTC. As protein: CASSASSGPSYNEQFF.

This clone was observed once. The chain combines TRBV4-1 with TRBJ2-1; 12 nucleotides match TRBD2. From germline, CDR1 is MGHRA and CDR2 YSYEKL. This CDR3 has 17 residues. With V trimmed by 6 bases and J by 6 bases, 12 bases remained unmatched. The CDR3 is CASSQQTPSGRGNEQFF. The CDR3, as DNA: TGCGCCAGCAGTCAGCAGACCCCTAGCGGGAGGGGCAATGAGCAGTTCTTC.

The chain links TRBV10-3 to TRBJ2-2; 7 nucleotides agree with TRBD2. From germline, CDR1 is ENHRY and CDR2 SYGVKD. This CDR3 contains 13 residues. J gave up 5 bases and V 6 bases, and 3 bases lay outside the gene matches. CDR3 sequence reads: CAIRRETTGELFF. In DNA, the CDR3 is TGTGCCATCAGGCGGGAGACAACCGGGGAGCTGTTTTTT.

This clone was counted once. This chain uses TRBV9 with TRBJ1-5, with 8 bases lining up with TRBD1. Germline assignment: CDR1 SGDLS and CDR2 YYNGEE. The CDR3 is 15 residues long. After removal of 1 base from V and 5 bases from J, the junction contained 5 bases not matched to a gene. The DNA for the CDR3 is TGTGCCAGCAGCGTAACAGGGGGTGAGGATCAGCCCCAGCATTTT. Translating gives CASSVTGGEDQPQHF.

V is TRBV5-1 and J is TRBJ2-5; 7 bases line up with TRBD2. J lost 1 base, V lost 4 bases, and 10 bases had no gene match. Germline V gives CDR1 SGHRS, CDR2 YFSETQ. There are 16 residues in the CDR3. CDR3 DNA: TGCGCCAGCAGCCTTGGAGCGGGGACGATCCAAGAGACCCAGTACTTC. Protein: CASSLGAGTIQETQYF. The full variable domain, with the rest looked up from reference TRBV5-1 and TRBJ2-5, is KAGVTQTPRYLIKTRGQQVTLSCSPISGHRSVSWYQQTPGQGLQFLFEYFSETQRNKGNFPGRFSGRQFSNSRSEMNVSTLELGDSALYLCASSLGAGTIQETQYFGPGTRLLVL.

This clone was seen more than once but under ten times. For the CDR3, the DNA is TGTGCCAGCAGTGTACTTCTCGAGCAGTACTTC. Translated: CASSVLLEQYF. The chain employs TRBV25-1 and TRBJ2-7; D uncertain. Between the trimmed V and J ends, which lost 4 bases and 6 bases, there was a span of 7 bases. The CDR3 totals 11 residues. CDR1 is MGHDK, CDR2 SYGVNS, per germline.